The text below deals with one T cell receptor (beta chain). Antigen specificity is unknown. The CDR3 sequence is 15 residues long. Germline V gene sequence: CDR1 PRHDT, CDR2 FYEKMQ (reference sequence). V lost 5 bases to trimming and J lost 1 base, with 11 bases between them. The data originate from a study of cytomegalovirus exposure and HLA in healthy donors. Overall study: There were roughly 80 million unique TCRs (from HLA-typed donors) in an early data release.

With 60 Vbeta and 13 Jbeta primers, the PCR was carried out. Sequencing was performed with immunoSEQ multiplex PCR; in TCRdb, only in-frame clones are kept and a portion is missing. The data contain around 100,000 clones, over 65% of them singletons. Broader study findings: In a later analysis, productive TCRs from donors in an Asian-associated ancestry cluster reportedly carried fewer N-insertions than the cohort mean. A highly shared variant cluster was judged a likely technical artifact.

The TCR sequence derives from a woman aged 40 to 50 in good health and CMV-seronegative. Sequencing was carried out using PBMCs. The chain couples TRBV13 to TRBJ2-2; D is ambiguous. CDR3 protein: CASSPFAGNTGELFF. The CDR3, as DNA: TGTGCCAGCAGCCCGTTCGCCGGGAACACCGGGGAGCTGTTTTTT.